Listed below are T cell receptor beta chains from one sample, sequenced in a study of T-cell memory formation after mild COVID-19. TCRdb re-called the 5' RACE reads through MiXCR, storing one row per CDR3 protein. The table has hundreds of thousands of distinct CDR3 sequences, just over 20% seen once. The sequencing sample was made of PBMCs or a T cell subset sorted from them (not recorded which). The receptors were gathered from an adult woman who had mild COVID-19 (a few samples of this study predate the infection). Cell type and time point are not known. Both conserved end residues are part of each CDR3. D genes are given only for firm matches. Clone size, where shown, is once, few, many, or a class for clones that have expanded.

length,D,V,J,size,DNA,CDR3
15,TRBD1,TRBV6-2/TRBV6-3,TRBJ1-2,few,TGTGCCAGCAGCTCTTATCAGGGGGCGAACTATGGCTACACCTTC,CASSSYQGANYGYTF
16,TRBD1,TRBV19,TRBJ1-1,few,TGTGCCAGTAGTCCTATGGACAGGGGTAAGAACACTGAAGCTTTCTTT,CASSPMDRGKNTEAFF
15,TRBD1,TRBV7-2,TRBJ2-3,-,TGTGCCAGCAGCTTAGAGACAGGGTGGGCAGATACGCAGTATTTT,CASSLETGWADTQYF
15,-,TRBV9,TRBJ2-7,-,TGTGCCAGCAGCGTAGATGGCTCCTCGGGGTACGAGCAGTACTTC,CASSVDGSSGYEQYF
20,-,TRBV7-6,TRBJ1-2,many,TGTGCCAGCAGCTTAGTTGTTATGGATGGGGTCAGCGCCGATCACTATGGCTACACCTTC,CASSLVVMDGVSADHYGYTF
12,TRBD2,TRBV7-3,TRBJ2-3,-,TGTGCCAGCAGCGGAGAAGCGGGGCCGCAGTATTTT,CASSGEAGPQYF
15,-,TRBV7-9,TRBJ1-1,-,TGTGCCAGCAGCCCGATGGGGAGGTCGAACACTGAAGCTTTCTTT,CASSPMGRSNTEAFF
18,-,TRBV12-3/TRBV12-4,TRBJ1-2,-,TGTGCCAGCACCTTATTCTCCGATTTGACCCTGTATAACTATGGCTACACCTTC,CASTLFSDLTLYNYGYTF
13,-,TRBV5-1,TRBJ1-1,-,TGCGCCAGCAGCTTGGACCTACCCACTGAAGCTTTCTTT,CASSLDLPTEAFF
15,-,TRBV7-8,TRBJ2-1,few,TGTGCCAGCAGCCCCGTGGCTAGCCAAAACAATGAGCAGTTCTTC,CASSPVASQNNEQFF
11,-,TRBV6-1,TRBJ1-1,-,TGTGCCAGCAGTACCAGGGTTGAGGCTTTCTTT,CASSTRVEAFF
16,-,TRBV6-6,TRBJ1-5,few,TGTGCCAGCAGTCGTTATTTCGAGGGGGAGGACCAGCCCCAGCATTTT,CASSRYFEGEDQPQHF
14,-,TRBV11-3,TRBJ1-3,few,TGTGCCAGCACCAGACTCTCCTCTGGAAACACCATATATTTT,CASTRLSSGNTIYF
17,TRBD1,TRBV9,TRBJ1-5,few,TGTGCCAGCAGCGCCGACGGGGAGGGGGCTAGCAATCAGCCCCAGCATTTT,CASSADGEGASNQPQHF
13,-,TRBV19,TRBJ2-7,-,TGTGCCAGTAGTGAAATAGTTTCCTACGAGCAGTACTTC,CASSEIVSYEQYF
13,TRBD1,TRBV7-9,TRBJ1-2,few,TGTGCCAGCAGCAGAGGACAGGGCCGGTACTACACCTTC,CASSRGQGRYYTF
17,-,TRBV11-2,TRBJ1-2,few,TGTGCCAGCAGCTTAGAGGCCTCCCGGGCACCTCTCTATGGCTACACCTTC,CASSLEASRAPLYGYTF
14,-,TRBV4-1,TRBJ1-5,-,TGCGCCAGCAGCCAAGGACCAGGGGATCAGCCCCAGCATTTT,CASSQGPGDQPQHF
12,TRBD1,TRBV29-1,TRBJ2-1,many,TGCAGCGTTGGACAGGGAGAGGGTGAGCAGTTCTTC,CSVGQGEGEQFF
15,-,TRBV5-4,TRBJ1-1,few,TGTGCCAGCAGCTTGCAGCCTTCGCAGAACACTGAAGCTTTCTTT,CASSLQPSQNTEAFF
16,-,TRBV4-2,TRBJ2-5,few,TGTGCCAGCAGCCAAGATCTTCGAGCAGGGCAAGAGACCCAGTACTTC,CASSQDLRAGQETQYF
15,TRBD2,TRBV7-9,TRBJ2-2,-,TGTGCCAGCAGTAAGGGACTAGCAGCGGGCGGGGAGCTGTTTTTT,CASSKGLAAGGELFF
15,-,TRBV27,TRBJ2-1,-,TGTGCCGTGGGCAGTAGATTAAGCTCCTACAATGAGCAGTTCTTC,CAVGSRLSSYNEQFF
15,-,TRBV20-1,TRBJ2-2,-,TGCAGTGCTACAAGGACGGGTGCGAACACCGGGGAGCTGTTTTTT,CSATRTGANTGELFF
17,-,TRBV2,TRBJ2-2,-,TGTGCCAGCAGGGCCAGGGGTTTAATTGAAAACACCGGGGAGCTGTTTTTT,CASRARGLIENTGELFF
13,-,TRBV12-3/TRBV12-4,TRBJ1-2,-,TGTGCCAGCAGTTTAGGGAGGGAAGTTGGCTACACCTTC,CASSLGREVGYTF
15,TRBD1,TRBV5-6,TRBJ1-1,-,TGTGCCAGCAGCTGGGGACAGGGGCCGAGCACTGAAGCTTTCTTT,CASSWGQGPSTEAFF
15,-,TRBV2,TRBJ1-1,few,TGTGCCAGCAGTCCGGGCCCCTATAGGGACACTGAAGCTTTCTTT,CASSPGPYRDTEAFF
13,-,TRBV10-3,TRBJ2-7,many,TGTGCCACGGCGGACGGTGATACCTACGAGCAGTACTTC,CATADGDTYEQYF
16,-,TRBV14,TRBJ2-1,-,TGTGCCAGCAGCCTACCGGGGGGCGATTCCTACAATGAGCAGTTCTTC,CASSLPGGDSYNEQFF
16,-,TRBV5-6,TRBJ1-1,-,TGTGCCAGCAGCTTGGCCCCCGGACATCCGAACACTGAAGCTTTCTTT,CASSLAPGHPNTEAFF
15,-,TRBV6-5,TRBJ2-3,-,TGTGCCAGCAGTTACAGCCCCAGGGGAGCAGATACGCAGTATTTT,CASSYSPRGADTQYF
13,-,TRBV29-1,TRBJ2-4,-,TGCAGCGTACTCGACAGGGCCAAAAACATTCAGTACTTC,CSVLDRAKNIQYF
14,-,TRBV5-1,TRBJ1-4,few,TGCGCCAGCAGTCCGGGACAACGAAATGAAAAACTGTTTTTT,CASSPGQRNEKLFF
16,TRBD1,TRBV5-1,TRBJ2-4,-,TGCGCCAGCAGCTCCGCACCCCAGGGGGCGCGGGACATTCAGTACTTC,CASSSAPQGARDIQYF
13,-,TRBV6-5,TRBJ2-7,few,TGTGCCAGCAGTTTGACAGTTGCCTACGAGCAGTACTTC,CASSLTVAYEQYF
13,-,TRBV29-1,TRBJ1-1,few,TGCAGCGTTGGTCGAGACACCAACACTGAAGCTTTCTTT,CSVGRDTNTEAFF
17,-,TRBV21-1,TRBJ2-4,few,TGTGCCAGCAGCATTAACACCGGACACAAGGGGAATAACATTCAGTACTTC,CASSINTGHKGNNIQYF